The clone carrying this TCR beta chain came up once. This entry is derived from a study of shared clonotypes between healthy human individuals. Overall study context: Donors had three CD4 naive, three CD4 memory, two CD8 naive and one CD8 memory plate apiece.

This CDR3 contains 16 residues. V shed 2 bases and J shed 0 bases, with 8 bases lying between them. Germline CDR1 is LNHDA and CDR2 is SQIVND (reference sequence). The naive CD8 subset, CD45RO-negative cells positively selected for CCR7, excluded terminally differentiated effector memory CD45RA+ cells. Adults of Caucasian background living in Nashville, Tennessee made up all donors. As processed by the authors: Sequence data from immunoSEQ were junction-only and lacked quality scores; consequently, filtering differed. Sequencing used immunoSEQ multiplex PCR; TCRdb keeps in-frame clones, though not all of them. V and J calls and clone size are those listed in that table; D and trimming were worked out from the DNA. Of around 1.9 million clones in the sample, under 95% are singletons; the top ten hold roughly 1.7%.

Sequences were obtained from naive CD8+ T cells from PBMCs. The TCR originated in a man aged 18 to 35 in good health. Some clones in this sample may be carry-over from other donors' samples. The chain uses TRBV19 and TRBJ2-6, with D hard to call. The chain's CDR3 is CASSIRYSSGANVLTF. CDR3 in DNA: TGTGCCAGTAGTATAAGGTATAGCTCTGGGGCCAACGTCCTGACTTTC.